The TCR beta chain described here comes from a study of human T cells and chemical hapten exposure. Study-level information: Diphenylcyclopropenone was administered weekly to the scalp of patients throughout the approximately 24-week study.

Study results and caveats: Expanded TCRs clustered into significantly more large CDR3 similarity groups than controls, the analysis revealed. TCRs exceeding 1 in 1000 frequency stayed unchanged with DPC sensitization.

Time point here: pre-sensitization, week 0. Treatment given: therapeutic diphenylcyclopropenone sensitization with weekly scalp DPC. This clonotype was found many times. The antigen is not known. TCRdb ran MiXCR on the RACE reads and lists one entry per CDR3 protein. Of a few hundred thousand distinct CDR3 sequences listed, over 5% are singletons. The trim removed 0 bases at V and 4 bases at J, leaving 8 bases unmatched. The CDR3 spans 16 residues. Germline lookup yields CDR1 LGHNA and CDR2 YNFKEQ. Source: whole blood, taken in connection with sensitization to the hapten diphenylcyclopropenone (DPC). The receptor's source is a woman between 18 and 30 years old with alopecia areata. Some clones in this sample may be carry-over from other donors' samples. The chain recombines TRBV4-2 with TRBJ1-2, with 7 bases lining up with TRBD1. The CDR3 loop reads CASSQDTQGNVYGYTF. CDR3 sequence (DNA): TGTGCCAGCAGCCAAGATACACAGGGGAATGTCTATGGCTACACCTTC.